The 16 T cell receptor beta chains below all came from one sample that was sequenced in a study of cytomegalovirus exposure and HLA in healthy donors. Vbeta (60) and Jbeta (13) primers were used in the PCR. Sequenced by immunoSEQ multiplex PCR; TCRdb stores in-frame clones only, minus some. The table lists some 150,000 clones, roughly 78% of them singletons. Specimen: PBMCs. The origin of the receptors is a man younger than 35 in good health and CMV-seropositive.

Here the CDR3 reads CSVGGTTSSYEQYF. CDR3 nucleotides: TGCAGCGTGGGGGGGACAACGAGCTCCTACGAGCAGTACTTC. V gene TRBV29-1 combines with J gene TRBJ2-7; the D gene is possibly TRBD2 (7 bases). The V and J ends lost 6 bases and 0 bases respectively, with 15 bases between them. The CDR3 totals 14 residues. CDR1 SQVTM and CDR2 ANQGSEA come from the germline V gene.

The CDR3 DNA is TGTGCCAGCAGTGAAGTCGCGGTTTTCTACGAGCAGTACTTC. Translating gives CASSEVAVFYEQYF. The chain couples TRBV2 to TRBJ2-7, with unresolved D. V shed 1 base and J shed 3 bases, with 10 bases lying between them. This CDR3 has 14 residues. Germline V gene lookup returns CDR1 SNHLY and CDR2 FYNNEI.

The gene calls are TRBV29-1 and TRBJ1-1; D possibly corresponds to TRBD1 (6 bases). The V end was cut by 1 base, the J end by 1 base, with 13 bases between. The CDR3 length is 15 residues. CDR1 and CDR2 (germline): SQVTM, ANQGSEA. CDR3 coding DNA: TGCAGCGTTGAAGGGAGACAGGCCTCGAACACTGAAGCTTTCTTT. This translates into CSVEGRQASNTEAFF.

V is TRBV28 and J is TRBJ2-1; TRBD2 matches 12 bases. Losses at the gene ends were 1 base for V and 8 bases for J; bases not matched to a gene: 9. This CDR3 has 17 residues. Germline CDR1 MDHEN, CDR2 SYDVKM. The DNA of the CDR3 is TGTGCCAGCAGTTTATCACTAGCGGGAGGTCGGGGCGATGAGCAGTTCTTC. Its protein is CASSLSLAGGRGDEQFF.

The chain links TRBV10-3 to TRBJ2-2, with 7 nucleotides matching TRBD1. The V segment lost 4 bases and the J segment 7 bases; nucleotides outside the gene matches: 9. The length of the CDR3 is 15 residues. Germline lookup yields CDR1 ENHRY and CDR2 SYGVKD. The CDR3 sequence: CAISASGTVNGELFF. As DNA, the CDR3 is TGTGCCATCAGTGCCTCCGGGACAGTAAACGGGGAGCTGTTTTTT.

This clone turned up a few times. One end of the junction varies from germline; a read error may be responsible. The chain links TRBV28 to TRBJ1-1; D remains unclear. Germline V lookup: CDR1 MDHEN, CDR2 SYDVKM. This CDR3 spans 13 amino acids. The CDR3 DNA sequence: TGTGCCAGCAGTTTTCAGATGAACGCTGAAGCTTTCTTT. Protein sequence: CASSFQMNAEAFF.

The genes are TRBV19 and TRBJ1-5, with 7 positions matching TRBD1. Germline values: CDR1 LNHDA, CDR2 SQIVND (reference sequence). The trim removed 6 bases at V and 2 bases at J, leaving 7 bases unmatched. The CDR3 covers 15 residues. The CDR3 region is CASSPQGRGNQPQHF. CDR3 nucleotide sequence: TGTGCCAGTAGCCCACAGGGGCGAGGCAATCAGCCCCAGCATTTT.

The chain employs TRBV6-6 and TRBJ1-5; TRBD1 might be the D (5 bases). Per germline, CDR1 MNHNY and CDR2 SVGAGI (reference sequence). This CDR3 has 12 residues. Trimming pared 1 base from V and 13 bases from J, leaving 11 bases between. The CDR3 region has the DNA TGTGCCAGCAGTTACTTACAGGAGGGGCAGCATTTT. Its protein is CASSYLQEGQHF.

This clone occurred once. The V and J genes are TRBV11-2 and TRBJ2-1, with D unclear. The V gene's germline CDR1 is SGHAT and CDR2 FQNNGV. This CDR3 region has 15 residues. V was pared by 7 bases and J by 4 bases, with 17 bases between. Here the CDR3 DNA reads TGTGCCAGCAAGGTGTTAGCTTCGCGATACAATGAGCAGTTCTTC. Its translation: CASKVLASRYNEQFF.

The V gene is TRBV18, the J gene TRBJ2-7, with D hard to call. Germline V gene sequence: CDR1 KGHSH, CDR2 LQKENI. V gave up 2 bases and J gave up 4 bases, with 12 bases separating them. This CDR3 is built from 14 residues. The CDR3 DNA reads TGTGCCAGCTCACCAAGTTCTCGGAGTTACGAGCAGTACTTC. Its protein product is CASSPSSRSYEQYF.

The chain uses TRBV7-8 and TRBJ2-1, with D possibly TRBD2 on 5 matching bases. The germline V and J ends were trimmed by 5 bases and 9 bases, with 11 bases remaining between them. Germline V gene sequence: CDR1 SGHVS, CDR2 FQNEAQ. This CDR3 has 12 amino acids. CDR3: CASSHGVGEQFF. In DNA, the CDR3 is TGTGCCAGCAGCCACGGGGTGGGTGAGCAGTTCTTC.

This chain joins TRBV30 and TRBJ1-6; the D is unclear. Trimming left V 2 bases short and J 11 bases short, with 10 bases between. The CDR3 covers 12 residues. CDR1 GTSNPN and CDR2 SVGIG come from the germline V gene (reference sequence). CDR3 in amino acids: CAWSSGSAPLHF. CDR3 coding DNA: TGTGCCTGGAGTTCTGGCTCCGCACCCCTCCACTTT. Full variable domain (rest looked up from reference TRBV30 and TRBJ1-6): SQTIHQWPATLVQPVGSPLSLECTVEGTSNPNLYWYRQAAGRGLQLLFYSVGIGQISSEVPQNLSASRPQDRQFILSSKKLLLSDSGFYLCAWSSGSAPLHFGNGTRLTVT.

The CDR3 DNA is TGTGCCAGCAGCTTAGAGCGGATAAATCAGCCCCAGCATTTT. This encodes CASSLERINQPQHF. The genes are TRBV7-2 and TRBJ1-5; D ambiguous. The CDR3 contains 14 residues. Germline V gene data show CDR1 as SGHTA and CDR2 as FQGNSA. The germline V and J ends were trimmed by 1 base and 4 bases, with 8 bases remaining between them.

The chain has TRBV28 and TRBJ2-3; 8 bases match TRBD2. This CDR3 has 16 amino acids. Germline V gene sequence: CDR1 MDHEN, CDR2 SYDVKM. V shed 2 bases and J 3 bases; nucleotides not matched to a gene: 7. The CDR3 loop is CASSLKRETGTDTQYF. CDR3 nucleotides: TGTGCCAGCAGTTTAAAGCGGGAGACGGGGACAGATACGCAGTATTTT.

The chain carries TRBV28 and TRBJ1-4; TRBD1 matches at 9 bases. The CDR3 sequence is 14 residues long. The germline gives CDR1 MDHEN, CDR2 SYDVKM. The J segment lost 8 bases and the V segment lost 5 bases, leaving 6 bases of the junction unmatched. The CDR3 nucleotides read TGTGCCAGCAGTATGGGACAGGGTTGGGAAAAACTGTTTTTT. Amino acids: CASSMGQGWEKLFF.

The V gene is TRBV9, the J gene TRBJ1-3; TRBD1 matches 7 bases. The CDR3 has 16 amino acids. Unmatched junction bases numbered 8, after V lost 4 bases and J lost 1 base. CDR1 and CDR2 from the germline V gene are SGDLS and YYNGEE. CDR3 sequence (DNA): TGTGCCAGCAGCTCAAGACAGGGTTCATCTGGAAACACCATATATTTT. Translated: CASSSRQGSSGNTIYF.